Detailed here is one TCR beta chain. The antigen remains unidentified. The entry originates in a study of vaccination and CD4 T cells after COVID-19. Study-wide context: Sampling that followed vaccination took place a median around 71 days after dose two, within a range of 14 to 241.

The trim removed 1 base at V and 5 bases at J, leaving 4 bases unmatched. The CDR3 is made up of 14 amino acids. Germline CDR1 is SEHNR and CDR2 is FQNEAQ (reference sequence). Sequencing of cultured CD4+ T cell DNA used the Oncomine TCR Beta short-read assay. TCRdb called the PCR reads again in MiXCR, with one record for every CDR3 protein. The sample contains about 20,000 distinct CDR3 sequences, around half of which appear only once. General observations from the study: Vaccine-specific clones in convalescent patients were spike mono-reactive in 304 of 307 cases.

Specified treatment: approximately 9-day PBMC culture with coronavirus spike peptide pools or control peptides (ViraFEST assay). Positive PCR tests came between March and December 2020, ahead of the US Alpha, Beta and Delta variants. The sequencing input was CD4+ T cells from blood, cultured in vitro. This chain joins TRBV7-9 and TRBJ2-7, with TRBD1 identical over 8 bases. The source of this sequence is a human donor who had recovered from COVID-19. CDR3 coding DNA: TGTGCCAGCAGCTTAGGACAGGGGTTTCACGAGCAGTACTTC. Translating gives CASSLGQGFHEQYF.